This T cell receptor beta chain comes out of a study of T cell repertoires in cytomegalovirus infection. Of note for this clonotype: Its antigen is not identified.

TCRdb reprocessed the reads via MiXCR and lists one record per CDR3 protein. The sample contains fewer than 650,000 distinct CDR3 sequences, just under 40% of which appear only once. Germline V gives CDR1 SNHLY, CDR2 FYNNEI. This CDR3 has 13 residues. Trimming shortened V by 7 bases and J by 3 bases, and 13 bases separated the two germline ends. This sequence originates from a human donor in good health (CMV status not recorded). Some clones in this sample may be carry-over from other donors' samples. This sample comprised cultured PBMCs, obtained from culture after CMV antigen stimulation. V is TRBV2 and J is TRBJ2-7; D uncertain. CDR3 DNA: TGTGCCAGCAAGTTGGGTCCCAACTACGAGCAGTACTTC. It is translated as CASKLGPNYEQYF.